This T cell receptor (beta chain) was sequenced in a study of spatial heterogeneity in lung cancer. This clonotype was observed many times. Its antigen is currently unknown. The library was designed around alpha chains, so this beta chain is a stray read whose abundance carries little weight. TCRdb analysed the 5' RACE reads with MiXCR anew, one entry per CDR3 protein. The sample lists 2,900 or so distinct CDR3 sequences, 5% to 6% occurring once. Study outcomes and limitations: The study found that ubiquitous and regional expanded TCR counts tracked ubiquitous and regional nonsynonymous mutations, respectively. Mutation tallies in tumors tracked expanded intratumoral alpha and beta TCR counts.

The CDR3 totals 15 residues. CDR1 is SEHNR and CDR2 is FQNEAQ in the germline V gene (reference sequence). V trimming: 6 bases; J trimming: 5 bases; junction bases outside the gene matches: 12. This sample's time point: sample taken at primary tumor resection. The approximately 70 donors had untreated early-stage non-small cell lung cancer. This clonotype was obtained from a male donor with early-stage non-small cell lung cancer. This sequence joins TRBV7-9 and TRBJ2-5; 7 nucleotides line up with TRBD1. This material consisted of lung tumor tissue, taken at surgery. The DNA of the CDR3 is TGTGCCAGCAGAGGAGGCCGGACAGGAGCGGAGACCCAGTACTTC. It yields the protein CASRGGRTGAETQYF.